A single T cell receptor (beta chain) is shown here with its context. Its antigen remains unidentified. It has no much larger one-base neighbor in the sample; base qualities were not kept. The study profiled bulk TCR beta-chain repertoires in matched peripheral blood, tumor and adjacent normal breast tissue taken from roughly 17 patients with early-stage breast cancer. Before surgery, whole blood (about 4.5-11 mL) was collected into EDTA tubes and processed within 2 hours. Ficoll-Paque centrifugation in SepMate-50 tubes was used to isolate peripheral blood mononuclear cells. For storage in liquid nitrogen, PBMCs were cryopreserved as aliquots of about 2 to 4.5 million cells in roughly 90% FBS with around 10% DMSO. The Qiagen AllPrep DNA/RNA Mini kit was used to extract genomic DNA. The data were obtained in a study of early stage breast cancer tumors (dated by TCRdb to about 2017). Concerning the study at large: Of the 15 to 20 invasive breast tumors, approximately 11 were found to be estrogen receptor-positive, progesterone receptor-positive and HER2-negative. Most of the 12 ER+/PR+/HER2- tumors were invasive ductal carcinomas, while the other four were invasive lobular carcinomas. A read coverage of roughly 10-fold per sample was achieved on average. A total of 2 million to 3 million templates, representing 1,097,674 unique clonotypes, were detected across all samples. General conclusions and limits of the study: Sequencing bulk genomic DNA from unsorted cells could not capture chain pairing or functional markers like CD4, CD8 and FOXP3. Enriched TCRB sequences shared across patients were found to be mostly commonly generated sequences that were unlikely to play an important role in the tumor microenvironment. Compared with adjacent normal breast tissue, tumors had about 2.5-fold higher T cell density and higher clonality. Repertoires from blood resembled normal breast more closely than tumor, and using blood as a reference for each tissue separated tumor from normal in 14 of 16 patients. The small cohort size prevented analysis by tumor subtype.

Each sample was amplified as two independent genomic DNA replicates: approximately 0.5 ug for blood and approximately 1.5 ug for tumor or normal breast. TCRB sequencing of genomic DNA was carried out with the ImmunoSeq Intro kit according to the manufacturer's instructions. The multiplex PCR ran for 25 to 40 cycles using proprietary primers and spike-in control sequences for absolute quantification. Single-end 150-bp reads were used to sequence an 87-bp fragment covering the CDR3 and the flanking V and J genes. Seven samples, each with two replicates, were multiplexed per lane of an Illumina MiSeq using version 3.0 chemistry. The study's processing was this. The vendor's proprietary pipeline processed the raw data and merged both replicates into a single result for each sample. A clonotype was defined as productive rearrangements that share the same V-gene family, CDR3 amino acid sequence and J-gene segment. Clonality was computed as 1 minus the normalized Shannon entropy (Pielou evenness) of TCRB abundances. To estimate T cell density, the total number of templates was divided by the input cell count, which was inferred from how much DNA went in. Recon was used with default parameters to estimate total repertoire diversity and clonality. A clonotype counted as tumor-enriched if its abundance in tumor exceeded 0.1% and was at least 32-fold higher than its abundance in normal breast. TCRdb carries this immuneACCESS record with in-frame sequences only. Its versions omit some clonotypes, under half of them owing to an unresolved V gene in the studies checked, with the rest unexplained. D and trimming were read from the DNA, whereas the V and J calls and clone size are those reported in that table. The sample table records under 75,000 clones; more than 60% of these occur just once. The ten largest clonotypes hold around 3.7% of the sample.

CDR3 length: 16 amino acids, cysteine to phenylalanine. Only the CDR3 part of the read is kept: 48 bases, read in frame from the first base. V is trimmed back by 3 bases and J by 1 base, and the junction contains 9 bases that no gene match accounts for. The germline V gene (reference sequence) yields MNHEY for CDR1 and SMNVEV for CDR2. The source of this sequence is a person aged 30 to 40 with breast cancer. Sample: blood. The rearrangement combines TRBV27 with TRBJ2-7; 7 bases in the middle match TRBD1. The CDR3 reads as follows: CASSLGPGTVSYEQYF. The DNA sequence is TGTGCCAGCAGTTTGGGGCCCGGGACAGTTTCCTACGAGCAGTACTTC.